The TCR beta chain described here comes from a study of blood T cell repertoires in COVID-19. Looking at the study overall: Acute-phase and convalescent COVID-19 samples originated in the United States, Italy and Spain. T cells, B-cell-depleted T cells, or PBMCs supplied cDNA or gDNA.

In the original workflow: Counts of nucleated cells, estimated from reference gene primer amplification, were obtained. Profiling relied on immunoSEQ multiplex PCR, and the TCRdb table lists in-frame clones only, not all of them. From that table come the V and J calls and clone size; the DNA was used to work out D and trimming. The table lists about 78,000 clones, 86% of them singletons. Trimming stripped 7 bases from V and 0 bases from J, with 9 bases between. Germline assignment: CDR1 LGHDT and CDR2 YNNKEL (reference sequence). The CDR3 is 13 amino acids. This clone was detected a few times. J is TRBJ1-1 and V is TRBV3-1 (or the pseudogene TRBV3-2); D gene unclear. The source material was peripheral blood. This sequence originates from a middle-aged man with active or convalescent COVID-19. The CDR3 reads CASTSAVNTEAFF. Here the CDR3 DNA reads TGTGCCAGCACCAGTGCTGTGAACACTGAAGCTTTCTTT.